This T cell receptor (beta chain) was identified during a study of blood T cells in healthy people across ages. With 6 bases removed from V and 11 bases from J, the gap between germline ends came to 16 bases. The CDR3 is made up of 12 amino acids. Study observations and caveats: Roughly linear age-related decline in beta diversity appeared, significant by age 40. Estimates drawn from one million T cells were deemed to understate diversity.

A second PCR, run for about 6 to 11 cycles, used a sample-barcoded 5' primer plus a J-beta primer mix. A template-switch adaptor containing 12 random nucleotides labeled each cDNA molecule. TCRdb re-called the 5' RACE reads with MiXCR, one entry per CDR3 protein. Of 1.5 million to 2 million distinct CDR3 sequences listed, over 25% are singletons. The people who gave samples were healthy Caucasians from Russia, aged roughly 6 to 100. A note on this clonotype: Its target is not known.

The sample consisted of blood. The TCR comes from a woman in her twenties or thirties in good health. The chain recombines TRBV12-3 or TRBV12-4 with TRBJ1-1, with D hard to call. The CDR3 loop reads CASSFDRARAFF. The CDR3 DNA sequence: TGTGCCAGCAGCTTCGATCGGGCCAGGGCTTTCTTT.